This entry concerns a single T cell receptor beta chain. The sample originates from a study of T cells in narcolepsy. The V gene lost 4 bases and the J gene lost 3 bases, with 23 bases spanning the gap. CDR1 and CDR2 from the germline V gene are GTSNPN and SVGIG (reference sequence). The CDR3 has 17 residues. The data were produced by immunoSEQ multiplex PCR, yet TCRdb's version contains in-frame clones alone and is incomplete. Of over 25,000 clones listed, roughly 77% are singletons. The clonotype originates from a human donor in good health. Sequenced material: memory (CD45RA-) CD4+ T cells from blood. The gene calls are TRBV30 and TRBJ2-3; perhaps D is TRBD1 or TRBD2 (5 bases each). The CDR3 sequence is CAWTPKGGRDGTDTQYF. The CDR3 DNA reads TGTGCCTGGACTCCTAAGGGCGGAAGGGACGGGACAGATACGCAGTATTTT.